The subject of this entry is one TCR beta chain. V dropped 4 bases and J dropped 10 bases, with 24 bases sitting between them. This CDR3 has 17 amino acids. Germline V gene lookup returns CDR1 SGHDT and CDR2 YYEEEE. Repertoires were generated with immunoSEQ multiplex PCR, while TCRdb's copy carries only in-frame clones and drops some. The repertoire holds 70,000 or so clones, with about four fifths as singletons. This sample is part of a study of blood T cell repertoires in COVID-19. Study in general: Donors in the United States, Italy and Spain gave samples during acute or convalescent COVID-19. Sources were T cells, B-cell-depleted T cells, or PBMCs; the material itself was cDNA or gDNA.

The chain has TRBV5-6 and TRBJ1-6; no firm D call. Sequencing input: peripheral blood. The receptor was derived from a human donor in a cohort sampled during active COVID-19. The CDR3: CASSPRGLKANRSPLHF. As DNA, the CDR3 is TGTGCCAGCAGCCCCCGAGGGCTTAAGGCCAATAGGTCACCCCTCCACTTT.